Listed below are T cell receptor beta chains from one sample, sequenced in a study of control samples from healthy donors and cancer patients. TCRdb's copy holds only in-frame clones and misses some; the assay was immunoSEQ multiplex PCR. The repertoire has 140,000 or so clones, just under 95% of them found once; the top ten carry 14%. Source material: PBMCs. These receptors were taken from a man aged 55 to 70 with colorectal cancer. Each CDR3 is given with its conserved first and last residue. The D gene is left open where the match is weak. A clone size is listed for some rows: how often the clone was seen (once, few, many), or a class if it is expanded.

CDR3 length: 12; J gene: TRBJ2-7; V gene: TRBV6-2/TRBV6-3; D gene: .; clone size: once; CDR3 DNA: TGTGCCAGCAGCCCCTCTAGAAGCGAGCAGTACTTC; CDR3 protein: CASSPSRSEQYF
CDR3 length: 13; J gene: TRBJ2-3; V gene: TRBV13; D gene: .; clone size: once; CDR3 DNA: TGTGCCAGCAGCCGGGTGGGGGCAGATACGCAGTATTTT; CDR3 protein: CASSRVGADTQYF
CDR3 length: 15; J gene: TRBJ1-3; V gene: TRBV3-1/TRBV3-2; D gene: .; clone size: .; CDR3 DNA: TGTGCCAGCAGCCAAGGTATGACAACTGGAAACACCATATATTTT; CDR3 protein: CASSQGMTTGNTIYF
CDR3 length: 12; J gene: TRBJ1-1; V gene: TRBV19; D gene: TRBD1; clone size: .; CDR3 DNA: TGTGCCATAAGGACAGGGAACACTGAAGCTTTCTTT; CDR3 protein: CAIRTGNTEAFF
CDR3 length: 15; J gene: TRBJ1-2; V gene: TRBV4-3; D gene: .; clone size: .; CDR3 DNA: TGCGCCAGCAGCCAATACATAGGGGGTGGCTATGGCTACACCTTC; CDR3 protein: CASSQYIGGGYGYTF
CDR3 length: 13; J gene: TRBJ1-2; V gene: TRBV27; D gene: .; clone size: once; CDR3 DNA: TGTGCCAGCAGTTGGGACAAGGACTATGGCTACACCTTC; CDR3 protein: CASSWDKDYGYTF
CDR3 length: 19; J gene: TRBJ1-6; V gene: TRBV27; D gene: .; clone size: .; CDR3 DNA: TGTGCCAGCAGTTTAAGGTCCGGACTCTCGAGCTCCTATAATTCACCCCTCCACTTT; CDR3 protein: CASSLRSGLSSSYNSPLHF
CDR3 length: 16; J gene: TRBJ1-3; V gene: TRBV5-5; D gene: .; clone size: .; CDR3 DNA: TGTGCCAGCAGCTTGGCCGGCGTTCTCTCTGGAAACACCATATATTTT; CDR3 protein: CASSLAGVLSGNTIYF
CDR3 length: 15; J gene: TRBJ2-1; V gene: TRBV2; D gene: TRBD1; clone size: .; CDR3 DNA: TGTGCCAGCAGTGCGCGAGCCGGACAGGGCAATGAGCAGTTCTTC; CDR3 protein: CASSARAGQGNEQFF
CDR3 length: 12; J gene: TRBJ2-7; V gene: TRBV6-1; D gene: .; clone size: .; CDR3 DNA: TGTGCCAGCAGTGAAGTGATGCCAGATCATTACTTC; CDR3 protein: CASSEVMPDHYF
CDR3 length: 15; J gene: TRBJ1-4; V gene: TRBV7-2; D gene: .; clone size: .; CDR3 DNA: TGTGCCAGCAGCCCTTGGGGCAGGCCCTTCGAAAAACTGTTTTTT; CDR3 protein: CASSPWGRPFEKLFF
CDR3 length: 12; J gene: TRBJ1-4; V gene: TRBV7-9; D gene: TRBD1; clone size: .; CDR3 DNA: TGTGCCAGCAGCTTAGATTCCGGGACAGTAGATTTT; CDR3 protein: CASSLDSGTVDF
CDR3 length: 16; J gene: TRBJ1-1; V gene: TRBV27; D gene: TRBD1; clone size: .; CDR3 DNA: TGTGCCAGCAGCACCTGGGACAGACTCATGAACACTGAAGCTTTCTTT; CDR3 protein: CASSTWDRLMNTEAFF
CDR3 length: 13; J gene: TRBJ2-5; V gene: TRBV3-1/TRBV3-2; D gene: .; clone size: once; CDR3 DNA: TGTGCCAGCAGCCAAGGGGGGGCAGAGACCCAGTACTTC; CDR3 protein: CASSQGGAETQYF
CDR3 length: 14; J gene: TRBJ1-5; V gene: TRBV9; D gene: .; clone size: .; CDR3 DNA: TGTGCCAGCAGCGTATCCACGGTAGATCAGCCCCAGCATTTT; CDR3 protein: CASSVSTVDQPQHF
CDR3 length: 16; J gene: TRBJ2-3; V gene: TRBV18; D gene: .; clone size: .; CDR3 DNA: TGTGCCAGCTCACCACCGTCAGGGGGGCACCAGTATACGCAGTATTTT; CDR3 protein: CASSPPSGGHQYTQYF
CDR3 length: 16; J gene: TRBJ1-2; V gene: TRBV6-5; D gene: .; clone size: .; CDR3 DNA: TGTGCCAGCAGTTCCAAGAATGCAGCAGCTAACTATGGCTACACCTTC; CDR3 protein: CASSSKNAAANYGYTF
CDR3 length: 13; J gene: TRBJ2-1; V gene: TRBV19; D gene: .; clone size: .; CDR3 DNA: TGTGCCAGTAGTATAGCCCTCTACAATGAGCAGTTCTTC; CDR3 protein: CASSIALYNEQFF
CDR3 length: 14; J gene: TRBJ1-1; V gene: TRBV5-1; D gene: .; clone size: .; CDR3 DNA: TGCGCCAGCAGCTTGGACGGGATGAGCACTGAAGCTTTCTTT; CDR3 protein: CASSLDGMSTEAFF
CDR3 length: 15; J gene: TRBJ1-1; V gene: TRBV28; D gene: .; clone size: .; CDR3 DNA: TGTGCCAGCAGCCGCCCCGGGCAGGCGAACACTGAAGCTTTCTTT; CDR3 protein: CASSRPGQANTEAFF
CDR3 length: 15; J gene: TRBJ1-3; V gene: TRBV30; D gene: .; clone size: .; CDR3 DNA: TGTGCCTGGAGGGTGGGCCTTCACTCTGGAAACACCATATATTTT; CDR3 protein: CAWRVGLHSGNTIYF
CDR3 length: 14; J gene: TRBJ2-5; V gene: TRBV6-5; D gene: .; clone size: .; CDR3 DNA: TGTGCCAGCAATCTCAGGGGGGACCAAGAGACCCAGTACTTC; CDR3 protein: CASNLRGDQETQYF
CDR3 length: 14; J gene: TRBJ1-2; V gene: TRBV19; D gene: TRBD1; clone size: .; CDR3 DNA: TGTGCCAGTACCTTTGGGACAGCGAACTATGGCTACACCTTC; CDR3 protein: CASTFGTANYGYTF
CDR3 length: 11; J gene: TRBJ2-1; V gene: TRBV30; D gene: TRBD1; clone size: .; CDR3 DNA: TGTGGAACACAGGGGAACAATGAGCAGTTCTTC; CDR3 protein: CGTQGNNEQFF
CDR3 length: 18; J gene: TRBJ1-3; V gene: TRBV19; D gene: TRBD1; clone size: .; CDR3 DNA: TGTGCCAGTAGTACCTCAGGGGGCCAATCCTTCTCTGGAAACACCATATATTTT; CDR3 protein: CASSTSGGQSFSGNTIYF
CDR3 length: 15; J gene: TRBJ1-6; V gene: TRBV4-1; D gene: .; clone size: .; CDR3 DNA: TGCGCCAGCAGCCGTGAGTCGGCCGGGATTTCACCCCTCCACTTT; CDR3 protein: CASSRESAGISPLHF
CDR3 length: 14; J gene: TRBJ2-2; V gene: TRBV19; D gene: .; clone size: .; CDR3 DNA: TGTGCCAGTAGTATTCTAGGAGACACCGGGGAGCTGTTTTTT; CDR3 protein: CASSILGDTGELFF
CDR3 length: 15; J gene: TRBJ2-3; V gene: TRBV27; D gene: TRBD2; clone size: .; CDR3 DNA: TGTGCCAGCAGCCCCCAGCGGGGTATTGGGGATACGCAGTATTTT; CDR3 protein: CASSPQRGIGDTQYF
CDR3 length: 14; J gene: TRBJ2-7; V gene: TRBV5-1; D gene: TRBD1; clone size: .; CDR3 DNA: TGCGCCAGCCAGACCGGGACAGAGACCTACGAGCAGTACTTC; CDR3 protein: CASQTGTETYEQYF
CDR3 length: 14; J gene: TRBJ2-7; V gene: TRBV5-1; D gene: TRBD1; clone size: .; CDR3 DNA: TGCGCCAGCAGCTCGGGACAGGGACCCTACGAGCAGTACTTC; CDR3 protein: CASSSGQGPYEQYF
CDR3 length: 14; J gene: TRBJ1-2; V gene: TRBV7-9; D gene: .; clone size: once; CDR3 DNA: TGTGCCAGCAGTGACAGGAGATCTAACTATGGCTACACCTTC; CDR3 protein: CASSDRRSNYGYTF
CDR3 length: 15; J gene: TRBJ2-3; V gene: TRBV5-4; D gene: .; clone size: .; CDR3 DNA: TGTGCCAGCAGCTTCCAGGGAGGCAGCACAGATACGCAGTATTTT; CDR3 protein: CASSFQGGSTDTQYF
CDR3 length: 14; J gene: TRBJ2-2; V gene: TRBV10-2; D gene: TRBD2; clone size: .; CDR3 DNA: TGCGCCAGCAGGACTAGCGGGGGAACCGGGGAGCTGTTTTTT; CDR3 protein: CASRTSGGTGELFF
CDR3 length: 13; J gene: TRBJ1-1; V gene: TRBV7-8; D gene: .; clone size: .; CDR3 DNA: TGTGCCAGCAATAAGGGGACTAACACTGAAGCTTTCTTT; CDR3 protein: CASNKGTNTEAFF